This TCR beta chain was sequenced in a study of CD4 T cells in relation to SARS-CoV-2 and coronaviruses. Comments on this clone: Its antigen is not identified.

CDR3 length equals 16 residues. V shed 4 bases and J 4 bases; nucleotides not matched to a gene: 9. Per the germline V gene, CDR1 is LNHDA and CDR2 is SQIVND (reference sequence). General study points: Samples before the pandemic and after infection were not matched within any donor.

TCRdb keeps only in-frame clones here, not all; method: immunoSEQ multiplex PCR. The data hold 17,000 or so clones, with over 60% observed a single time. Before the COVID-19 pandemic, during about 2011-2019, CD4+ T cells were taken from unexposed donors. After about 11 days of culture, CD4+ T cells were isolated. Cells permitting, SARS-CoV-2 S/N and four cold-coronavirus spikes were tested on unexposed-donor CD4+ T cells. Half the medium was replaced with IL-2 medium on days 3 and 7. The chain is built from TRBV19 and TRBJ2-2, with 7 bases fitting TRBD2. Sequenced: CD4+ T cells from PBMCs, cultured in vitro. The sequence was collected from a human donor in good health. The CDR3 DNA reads TGTGCCAGTAGTAAGGGCGGGAGAAGTTTCACCGGGGAGCTGTTTTTT. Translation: CASSKGGRSFTGELFF.